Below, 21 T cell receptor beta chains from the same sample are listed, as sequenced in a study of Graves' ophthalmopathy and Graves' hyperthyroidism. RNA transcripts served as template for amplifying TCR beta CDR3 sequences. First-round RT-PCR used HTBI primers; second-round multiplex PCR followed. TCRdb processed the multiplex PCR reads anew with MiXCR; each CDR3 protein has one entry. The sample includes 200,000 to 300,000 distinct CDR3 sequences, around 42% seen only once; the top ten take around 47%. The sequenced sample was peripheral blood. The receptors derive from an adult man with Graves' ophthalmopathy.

The CDR3 sequence: CSARAGTPLGYEQYF. The DNA for the CDR3 is TGCAGTGCTAGAGCAGGGACCCCCTTGGGTTACGAGCAGTACTTC. The chain is built from TRBV20-1 and TRBJ2-7; D may correspond to TRBD1 or TRBD2 (5 bases each). From germline, CDR1 is DFQATT and CDR2 SNEGSKA (reference sequence). The CDR3 runs 15 residues. Trimming shortened V by 1 base and J by 4 bases, and 17 bases separated the two germline ends.

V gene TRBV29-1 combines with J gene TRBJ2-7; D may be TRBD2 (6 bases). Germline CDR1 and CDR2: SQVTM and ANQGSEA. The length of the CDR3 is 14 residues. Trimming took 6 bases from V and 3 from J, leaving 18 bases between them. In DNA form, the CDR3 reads TGCAGCGTGCAAACAGCAGAGGGAGGCTACGAGCAGTACTTC. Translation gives CSVQTAEGGYEQYF.

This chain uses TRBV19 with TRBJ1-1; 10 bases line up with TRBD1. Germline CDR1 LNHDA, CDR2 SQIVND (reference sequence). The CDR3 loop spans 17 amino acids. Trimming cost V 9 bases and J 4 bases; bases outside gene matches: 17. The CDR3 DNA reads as TGTGCCAGCAGTTTGGGGACAGGGGCAATCTCCTCCACTGAAGCTTTCTTT. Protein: CASSLGTGAISSTEAFF. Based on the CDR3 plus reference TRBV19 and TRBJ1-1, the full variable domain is DGGITQSPKYLFRKEGQNVTLSCEQNLNHDAMYWYRQDPGQGLRLIYYSQIVNDFQKGDIAEGYSVSREKKESFPLTVTSAQKNPTAFYLCASSLGTGAISSTEAFFGQGTRLTVV.

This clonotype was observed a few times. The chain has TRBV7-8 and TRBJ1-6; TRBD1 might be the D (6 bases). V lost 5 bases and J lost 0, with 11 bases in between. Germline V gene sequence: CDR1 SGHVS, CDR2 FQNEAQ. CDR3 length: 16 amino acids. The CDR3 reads CASSGQSSSYNSPLHF. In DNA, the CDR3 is TGTGCCAGCAGCGGACAGTCGAGCTCCTATAATTCACCCCTCCACTTT.

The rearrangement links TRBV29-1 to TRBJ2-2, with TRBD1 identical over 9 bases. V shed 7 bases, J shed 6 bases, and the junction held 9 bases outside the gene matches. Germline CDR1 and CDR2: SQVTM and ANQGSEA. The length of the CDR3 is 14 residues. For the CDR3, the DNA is TGCAGCGCCGCAGCCGGGACAGGGTCCGGGGAGCTGTTTTTT. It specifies CSAAAGTGSGELFF.

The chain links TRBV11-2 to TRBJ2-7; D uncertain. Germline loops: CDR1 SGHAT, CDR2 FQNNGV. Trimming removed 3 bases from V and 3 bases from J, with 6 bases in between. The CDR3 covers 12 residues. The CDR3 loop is CASSFDNYEQYF. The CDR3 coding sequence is TGTGCCAGCAGCTTTGACAACTACGAGCAGTACTTC.

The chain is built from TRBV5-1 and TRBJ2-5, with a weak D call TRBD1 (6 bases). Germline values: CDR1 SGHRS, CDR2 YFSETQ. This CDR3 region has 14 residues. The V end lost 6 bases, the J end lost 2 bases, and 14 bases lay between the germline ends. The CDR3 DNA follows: TGCGCCAGCACCTGGGGGCGCGGTCAAGAGACCCAGTACTTC. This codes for CASTWGRGQETQYF. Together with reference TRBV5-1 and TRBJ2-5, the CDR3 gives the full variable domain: KAGVTQTPRYLIKTRGQQVTLSCSPISGHRSVSWYQQTPGQGLQFLFEYFSETQRNKGNFPGRFSGRQFSNSRSEMNVSTLELGDSALYLCASTWGRGQETQYFGPGTRLLVL.

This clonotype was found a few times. The CDR3 region is CASSLDGSPPETQYF. Here the CDR3 DNA reads TGTGCCAGCAGCTTAGATGGCAGTCCGCCGGAGACCCAGTACTTC. The gene calls are TRBV7-9 and TRBJ2-5, with D uncertain. Trimming took off 1 base at V and 5 bases at J, with 14 bases between the two ends. The CDR3 is 15 amino acids. Germline lookup yields CDR1 SEHNR and CDR2 FQNEAQ (reference sequence).

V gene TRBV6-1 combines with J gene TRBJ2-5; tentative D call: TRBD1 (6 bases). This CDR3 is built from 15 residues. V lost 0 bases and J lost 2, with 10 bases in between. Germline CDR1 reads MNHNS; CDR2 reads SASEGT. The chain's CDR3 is CASSEAPGHQETQYF. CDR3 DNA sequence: TGTGCCAGCAGTGAAGCGCCGGGACATCAAGAGACCCAGTACTTC.

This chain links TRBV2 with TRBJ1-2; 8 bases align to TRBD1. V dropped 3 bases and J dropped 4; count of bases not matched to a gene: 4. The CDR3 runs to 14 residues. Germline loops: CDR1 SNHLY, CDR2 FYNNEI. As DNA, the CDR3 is TGTGCCAGCAGTGACAGGGGGCAAGGCTATGGCTACACCTTC. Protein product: CASSDRGQGYGYTF.

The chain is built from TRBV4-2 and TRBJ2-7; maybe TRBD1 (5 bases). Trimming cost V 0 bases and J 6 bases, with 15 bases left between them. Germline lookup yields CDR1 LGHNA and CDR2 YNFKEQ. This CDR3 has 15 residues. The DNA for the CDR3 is TGTGCCAGCAGCCAAGATGGGGCCAGCGAAGGCGAGCAGTACTTC. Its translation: CASSQDGASEGEQYF.

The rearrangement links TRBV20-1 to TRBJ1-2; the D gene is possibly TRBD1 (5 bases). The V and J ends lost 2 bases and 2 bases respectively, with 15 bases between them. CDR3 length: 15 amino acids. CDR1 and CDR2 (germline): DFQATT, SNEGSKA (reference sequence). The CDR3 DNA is TGCAGTGCTAGACCCAACCAGGGAGAAAACTATGGCTACACCTTC. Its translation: CSARPNQGENYGYTF.

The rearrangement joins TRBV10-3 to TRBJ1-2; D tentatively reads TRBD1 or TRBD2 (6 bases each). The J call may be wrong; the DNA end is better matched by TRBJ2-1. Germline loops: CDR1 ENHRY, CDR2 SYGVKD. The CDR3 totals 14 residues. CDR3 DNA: TGTGCCATCAGTGACACGGGGGCGGGGAATGAGCAGTTCTTC. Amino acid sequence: CAISDTGAGNEQFF.

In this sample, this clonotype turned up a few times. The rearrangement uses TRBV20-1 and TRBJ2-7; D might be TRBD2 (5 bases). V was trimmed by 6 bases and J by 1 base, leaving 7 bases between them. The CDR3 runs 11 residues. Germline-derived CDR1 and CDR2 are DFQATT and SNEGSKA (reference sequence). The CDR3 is CSASGSYEQYF. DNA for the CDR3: TGCAGTGCGAGCGGTTCCTACGAGCAGTACTTC.

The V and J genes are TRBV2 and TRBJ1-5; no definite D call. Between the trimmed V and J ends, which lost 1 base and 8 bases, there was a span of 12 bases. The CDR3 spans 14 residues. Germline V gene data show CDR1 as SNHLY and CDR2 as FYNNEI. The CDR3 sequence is CASSEGGSSKPQHF. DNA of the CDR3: TGTGCCAGCAGTGAAGGTGGGTCCAGCAAGCCCCAGCATTTT.

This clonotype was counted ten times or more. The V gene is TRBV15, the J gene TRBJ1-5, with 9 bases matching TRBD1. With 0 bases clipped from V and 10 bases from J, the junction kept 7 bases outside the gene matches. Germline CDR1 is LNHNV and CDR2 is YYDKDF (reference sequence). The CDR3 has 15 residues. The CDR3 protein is CATSRDITGGIPQHF. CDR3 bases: TGTGCCACCAGCAGAGATATCACAGGGGGCATTCCCCAGCATTTT.

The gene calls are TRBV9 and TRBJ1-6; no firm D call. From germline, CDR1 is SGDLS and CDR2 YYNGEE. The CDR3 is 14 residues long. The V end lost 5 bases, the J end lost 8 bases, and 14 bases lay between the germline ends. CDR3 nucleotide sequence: TGTGCCAGCAGTTTGAGGCAAACTGATTCACCCCTCCACTTT. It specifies CASSLRQTDSPLHF.

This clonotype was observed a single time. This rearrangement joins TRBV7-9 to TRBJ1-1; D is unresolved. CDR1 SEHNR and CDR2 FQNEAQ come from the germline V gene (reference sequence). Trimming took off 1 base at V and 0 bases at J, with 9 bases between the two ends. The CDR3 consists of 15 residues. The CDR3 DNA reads TGTGCCAGCAGCTTAGGTTCGAATATGAACACTGAAGCTTTCTTT. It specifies CASSLGSNMNTEAFF.

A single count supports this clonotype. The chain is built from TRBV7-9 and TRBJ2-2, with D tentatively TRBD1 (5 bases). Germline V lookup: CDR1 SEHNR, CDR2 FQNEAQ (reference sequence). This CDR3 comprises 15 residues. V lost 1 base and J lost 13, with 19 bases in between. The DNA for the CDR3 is TGTGCCAGCAGCTTAGTCCAGCAGTCCCAGGGTGTGCTGTTTTTT. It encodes CASSLVQQSQGVLFF. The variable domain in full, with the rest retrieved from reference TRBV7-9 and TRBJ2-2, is DTGVSQNPRHKITKRGQNVTFRCDPISEHNRLYWYRQTLGQGPEFLTYFQNEAQLEKSRLLSDRFSAERPKGSFSTLEIQRTEQGDSAMYLCASSLVQQSQGVLFFGEGSRLTVL.

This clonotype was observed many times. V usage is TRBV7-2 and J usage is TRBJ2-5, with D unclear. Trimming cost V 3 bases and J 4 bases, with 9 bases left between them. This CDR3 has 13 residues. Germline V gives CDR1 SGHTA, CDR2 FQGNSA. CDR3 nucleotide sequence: TGTGCCAGCAGCTTGGGGAATCGAGAGACCCAGTACTTC. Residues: CASSLGNRETQYF.

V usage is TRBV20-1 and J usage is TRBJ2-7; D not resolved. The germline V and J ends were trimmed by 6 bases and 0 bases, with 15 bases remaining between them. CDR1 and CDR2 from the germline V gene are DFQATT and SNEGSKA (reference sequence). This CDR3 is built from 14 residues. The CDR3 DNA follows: TGCAGTGCCCCCGTCATAGAAAACTCCTACGAGCAGTACTTC. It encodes CSAPVIENSYEQYF.